This is a list of T cell receptor beta chains from one sample in a study of shared T cell receptors in the human thymus. Sequenced by immunoSEQ multiplex PCR; TCRdb stores in-frame clones only, minus some. Among 55,000 to 75,000 clones listed, more than 90% were seen once. The source material was thymocytes. These TCRs come from a human donor. Both conserved end residues are part of each CDR3. Fields, in order: J gene, clone size, V gene, D gene, CDR3 length, CDR3 protein, CDR3 DNA. A D gene is named only where the DNA matches it firmly. Clone size is shown for a subset of rows, as once, few, many or a class of expanded clone.

TRBJ1-1,.,TRBV15,.,20,CATSRGGDRRYPVMNTEAFF,TGTGCCACCAGCAGAGGGGGAGACAGGCGATACCCAGTTATGAACACTGAAGCTTTCTTT
TRBJ1-1,.,TRBV7-9,.,18,CASSLWGFGGVGNTEAFF,TGTGCCAGCAGCTTATGGGGATTCGGGGGCGTAGGGAACACTGAAGCTTTCTTT
TRBJ2-3,.,TRBV19,TRBD1,18,CASSVPGQGLIGTDTQYF,TGTGCCAGTAGTGTCCCGGGACAGGGGTTGATTGGCACAGATACGCAGTATTTT
TRBJ1-2,once,TRBV27,.,13,CASSPSTVYGYTF,TGTGCCAGCAGTCCGAGTACGGTTTATGGCTACACCTTC
TRBJ2-1,.,TRBV28,.,14,CASSLKVFLREQFF,TGTGCCAGCAGTTTAAAGGTATTCTTGAGGGAGCAGTTCTTC
TRBJ2-7,.,TRBV7-2,TRBD2,17,CASSFSPREGGSYEQYF,TGTGCCAGCAGCTTCTCCCCTCGGGAGGGGGGATCCTACGAGCAGTACTTC
TRBJ2-7,.,TRBV14,TRBD1,17,CASSHRVGQGFSYEQYF,TGTGCCAGCAGCCACAGAGTTGGACAGGGCTTTTCCTACGAGCAGTACTTC
TRBJ1-4,.,TRBV27,TRBD1,18,CASRKGVPRQGAGEKLFF,TGTGCCAGCAGGAAAGGGGTCCCCCGACAGGGGGCTGGGGAAAAACTGTTTTTT
TRBJ1-1,.,TRBV9,.,17,CASSVVGGQNPGTEAFF,TGTGCCAGCAGCGTAGTAGGAGGACAGAACCCGGGCACTGAAGCTTTCTTT
TRBJ2-7,.,TRBV7-9,.,12,CASSRDTYEQYF,TGTGCCAGCAGTAGGGATACCTACGAGCAGTACTTC
TRBJ2-1,.,TRBV19,.,14,CATKGLVGYNEQFF,TGTGCCACGAAAGGGTTAGTGGGATACAATGAGCAGTTCTTC
TRBJ1-6,once,TRBV11-3,.,14,CASSQGDSNSPLHF,TGTGCCAGCAGCCAAGGAGATTCAAATTCACCCCTCCACTTT
TRBJ1-2,.,TRBV5-6,.,14,CASTPPRSFYGYTF,TGTGCCAGCACCCCTCCCAGGTCCTTCTATGGCTACACCTTC
TRBJ1-1,.,TRBV9,.,13,CASSLTGNTEAFF,TGTGCCAGCAGCCTTACAGGGAACACTGAAGCTTTCTTT
TRBJ1-6,.,TRBV27,.,15,CASSPLAGLNSPLHF,TGTGCCAGCAGTCCCCTCGCAGGGTTAAATTCACCCCTCCACTTT
TRBJ2-4,once,TRBV4-2,TRBD2,19,CASTPGASGGAWTKNIQYF,TGTGCCAGCACCCCGGGTGCTAGCGGGGGGGCGTGGACCAAAAACATTCAGTACTTC
TRBJ2-3,.,TRBV28,.,14,CASSLITRGDTQYF,TGTGCCAGCAGTTTAATCACCCGTGGGGATACGCAGTATTTT